The clone carrying this TCR beta chain has only one observation. Some clones are missing from TCRdb's copy, which holds only in-frame ones; the method was immunoSEQ multiplex PCR. Of tens of thousands of clones listed, 75% to 90% are singletons. Germline values: CDR1 SGHDT, CDR2 YYEEEE. The CDR3 runs 14 residues. V was pared by 2 bases and J by 5 bases, with 13 bases between. This specimen comes from a study of T cells in tuberculosis. V usage is TRBV5-6 and J usage is TRBJ1-2; D gene ambiguous. The sample was PBMCs. The clonotype originates from a donor under 30 with latent tuberculosis or without tuberculosis infection. CDR3 in DNA: TGTGCCAGCAGCTTAACCGCGGCACGGTATGGCTACACCTTC. Translation: CASSLTAARYGYTF. The full variable domain, completed using reference TRBV5-6 and TRBJ1-2, is DAGVTQSPTHLIKTRGQQVTLRCSPKSGHDTVSWYQQALGQGPQFIFQYYEEEERQRGNFPDRFSGHQFPNYSSELNVNALLLGDSALYLCASSLTAARYGYTFGSGTRLTVV.